The 30 T cell receptor beta chains reported below all come from one sample, sequenced in a study of OX40 agonist ivuxolimab in advanced cancers. TCRdb keeps only in-frame clones here, not all; method: immunoSEQ multiplex PCR. The sample has under 90,000 clones, approximately 92% seen once. The sequenced sample was CD4+ or CD8+ T cells sorted from blood, obtained in a trial of the OX40 agonist ivuxolimab. The receptors were gathered from an adult with an advanced solid tumor such as melanoma, head and neck, liver or kidney cancer.

This chain joins TRBV18 and TRBJ2-6; D is unresolved. Germline CDR1 reads KGHSH; CDR2 reads LQKENI. This CDR3 region has 12 residues. V lost 6 bases and J lost 15, with 15 bases in between. The DNA for the CDR3 is TGTGCCAGCTCGGAACCACTATCGCCCCTGACTTTC. Encoded protein: CASSEPLSPLTF.

The CDR3, as DNA: TGTGCCAGCAGAGAGGCGGACTATGGCTACACCTTC. Its protein product is CASREADYGYTF. The V gene is TRBV6-9, the J gene TRBJ1-2; D remains ambiguous. The CDR3 totals 12 residues. The V and J ends lost 6 bases and 3 bases respectively, with 8 bases between them. Germline lookup yields CDR1 MNHGY and CDR2 SVAAGI.

The J gene is TRBJ1-1, the V gene TRBV5-6; TRBD1 might be the D (5 bases). This CDR3 has 13 residues. Trimming took off 2 bases at V and 4 bases at J, with 9 bases between the two ends. Germline CDR1 SGHDT, CDR2 YYEEEE. The CDR3 DNA is TGTGCCAGCAGCTTAAGGACACCCACTGAAGCTTTCTTT. Translating gives CASSLRTPTEAFF. The full variable domain, in which reference TRBV5-6 and TRBJ1-1 provide the parts outside the CDR3, is DAGVTQSPTHLIKTRGQQVTLRCSPKSGHDTVSWYQQALGQGPQFIFQYYEEEERQRGNFPDRFSGHQFPNYSSELNVNALLLGDSALYLCASSLRTPTEAFFGQGTRLTVV.

This clone has just one count. V and J are TRBV30 and TRBJ2-7; 9 bases are a match to TRBD2. CDR1 is GTSNPN and CDR2 is SVGIG in the germline V gene (reference sequence). V trimming: 0 bases; J trimming: 2 bases; junction bases outside the gene matches: 5. The CDR3 consists of 15 residues. The chain's CDR3 is CAWSVFAGGPYEQYF. The DNA for the CDR3 is TGTGCCTGGAGTGTATTCGCGGGAGGGCCCTACGAGCAGTACTTC.

CDR3 amino acids: CASSFSTDTQYF. CDR3 nucleotides: TGTGCCAGCAGCTTTTCCACAGATACGCAGTATTTT. The chain uses TRBV7-9 and TRBJ2-3; D remains ambiguous. The CDR3 is 12 residues long. V lost 3 bases and J 2 bases, leaving 3 bases between the germline ends. CDR1 SEHNR and CDR2 FQNEAQ come from the germline V gene (reference sequence).

This chain links TRBV27 with TRBJ2-7; D perhaps matches TRBD1 (5 bases). Germline V gene data show CDR1 as MNHEY and CDR2 as SMNVEV (reference sequence). The CDR3 runs to 17 residues. V was shortened by 6 bases and J by 5 bases, with 26 bases between the two germline ends. CDR3 in amino acids: CASRTSRQSPVLDEQYF. As DNA, the CDR3 is TGTGCCAGCAGGACCTCGCGACAGTCACCCGTACTGGACGAGCAGTACTTC.

The chain recombines TRBV5-8 with TRBJ1-2; D uncertain. In germline, CDR1 is SGHTS, CDR2 YDEGEE. V gave up 7 bases and J gave up 4 bases, with 5 bases separating them. CDR3 size: 10 residues. CDR3 bases: TGTGCCAGCGAAGGCTATGGCTACACCTTC. Translating gives CASEGYGYTF.

As concerns this clone: Other DNA sequences in the sample encode the same CDR3. The gene calls are TRBV7-9 and TRBJ2-5; D is tentatively TRBD1 or TRBD2 (5 bases each). CDR3 length: 13 residues. In germline, CDR1 is SEHNR, CDR2 FQNEAQ (reference sequence). Trimming shortened V by 5 bases and J by 4 bases, and 11 bases separated the two germline ends. CDR3 DNA: TGTGCCAGCAGCCTCACTGGGGGAGAGACCCAGTACTTC. Its translation is CASSLTGGETQYF. Combining the CDR3 with reference TRBV7-9 and TRBJ2-5 gives the whole variable domain DTGVSQNPRHKITKRGQNVTFRCDPISEHNRLYWYRQTLGQGPEFLTYFQNEAQLEKSRLLSDRFSAERPKGSFSTLEIQRTEQGDSAMYLCASSLTGGETQYFGPGTRLLVL.

The chain links TRBV25-1 to TRBJ2-5; D is undetermined. The V and J ends lost 1 base and 5 bases respectively, with 11 bases between them. Germline loops: CDR1 MGHDK, CDR2 SYGVNS. This CDR3 is built from 14 residues. The CDR3 bases are TGTGCCAGCAGTGAATTTGTATTCACTGAGACCCAGTACTTC. Its translation is CASSEFVFTETQYF.

The sample holds a few counts of this clone. The chain uses TRBV7-2 and TRBJ2-7; 12 bases fit TRBD2. The V and J ends lost 4 bases and 6 bases, in that order; junction bases with no gene match: 4. CDR1 is SGHTA, CDR2 FQGNSA, per germline. CDR3 length equals 14 residues. In DNA, the CDR3 is TGTGCCAGCAGCTCGGGACTAGCGGGTCTCGAGCAGTACTTC. Encoded protein: CASSSGLAGLEQYF.

The chain uses TRBV19 and TRBJ1-3, with TRBD1 matching 7 bases. The V and J ends lost 6 bases and 0 bases, in that order; junction bases with no gene match: 8. Germline-derived CDR1 and CDR2 are LNHDA and SQIVND (reference sequence). The CDR3 contains 16 residues. The CDR3 loop is CASRSEGTVSGNTIYF. The CDR3 DNA reads as TGTGCCAGTAGGAGCGAGGGGACAGTCTCTGGAAACACCATATATTTT.

The J gene is TRBJ1-3, the V gene TRBV4-1, with D hard to call. In germline, CDR1 is MGHRA, CDR2 YSYEKL. The germline V and J ends were trimmed by 0 bases and 0 bases, with 9 bases remaining between them. The CDR3 is made up of 16 amino acids. The CDR3 DNA reads TGCGCCAGCAGCCAAGATTACGGGGTCTCTGGAAACACCATATATTTT. This translates into CASSQDYGVSGNTIYF.

The table lists this clone with a few counts. V is TRBV18 and J is TRBJ1-4; D is possibly TRBD1 (6 bases). The CDR3 extends over 14 amino acids. Germline V lookup: CDR1 KGHSH, CDR2 LQKENI. Trimming removed 3 bases from V and 8 bases from J, with 13 bases in between. The CDR3 loop is CASSPTGSEEKLFF. The CDR3, as DNA: TGTGCCAGCTCACCCACAGGGTCGGAAGAAAAACTGTTTTTT.

The chain links TRBV5-5 to TRBJ2-1; TRBD2 agrees at 9 bases. Germline V gene sequence: CDR1 SGHKS, CDR2 YYEKEE (reference sequence). J lost 7 bases, V lost 0 bases, and 11 bases had no gene match. This CDR3 comprises 17 residues. The CDR3 region has the DNA TGTGCCAGCAGCTTGGATAGTAGCGGGAGAGTTGGTAATGAGCAGTTCTTC. Residues: CASSLDSSGRVGNEQFF.

The rearrangement links TRBV29-1 to TRBJ2-5, with D hard to call. This CDR3 contains 12 residues. Trimming took off 2 bases at V and 3 bases at J, with 7 bases between the two ends. The germline CDR1 and CDR2 sequences are SQVTM and ANQGSEA. CDR3 protein: CSVEWSEETQYF. Here the CDR3 DNA reads TGCAGCGTTGAATGGAGCGAAGAGACCCAGTACTTC.

The chain employs TRBV6-5 and TRBJ2-7, with D hard to call. V lost 2 bases to trimming and J lost 2 bases, with 13 bases between them. Germline CDR1 reads MNHEY; CDR2 reads SVGAGI. CDR3 size: 15 residues. The CDR3 sequence is CASSYGPISTYEQYF. DNA of the CDR3: TGTGCCAGCAGTTACGGTCCTATTTCAACCTACGAGCAGTACTTC.

The chain has TRBV29-1 and TRBJ2-5; D is ambiguous. This CDR3 has 10 amino acids. With 6 bases removed from V and 5 bases from J, the gap between germline ends came to 7 bases. Germline V lookup: CDR1 SQVTM, CDR2 ANQGSEA. CDR3 sequence reads: CSVASETQYF. The CDR3 region has the DNA TGCAGCGTGGCTTCGGAGACCCAGTACTTC.

The chain is built from TRBV4-3 and TRBJ1-2, with a possible D match to TRBD1 (5 bases). The V and J ends lost 0 bases and 8 bases respectively, with 10 bases between them. Germline values: CDR1 LGHNA, CDR2 YSLEER. The CDR3 covers 13 residues. The CDR3 DNA reads TGCGCCAGCAGCCAAGATCGGGGGGAAGGCTACACCTTC. Its protein product is CASSQDRGEGYTF.

The chain employs TRBV7-9 and TRBJ2-2; TRBD1 matches 9 bases. Germline V lookup: CDR1 SEHNR, CDR2 FQNEAQ (reference sequence). J was trimmed by 2 bases and V by 5 bases; bases with no gene match: 6. This CDR3 comprises 16 residues. The CDR3 is CASSLGQGINTGELFF. CDR3 nucleotide sequence: TGTGCCAGCAGCCTGGGACAGGGAATTAACACCGGGGAGCTGTTTTTT.

The chain's CDR3 is CSARGPGPQHF. The CDR3 region has the DNA TGCAGTGCTAGAGGTCCCGGGCCCCAGCATTTT. This chain uses TRBV20-1 with TRBJ1-5; D gene ambiguous. The CDR3 has 11 amino acids. The germline V gene encodes CDR1 DFQATT and CDR2 SNEGSKA (reference sequence). Deletions cut 1 base from V and 9 bases from J, with 7 bases between.

This chain connects TRBV7-2 to TRBJ2-7; TRBD1 might be the D (5 bases). Germline V gene data show CDR1 as SGHTA and CDR2 as FQGNSA. The V and J ends lost 2 bases and 3 bases respectively, with 17 bases between them. The CDR3 spans 16 residues. This chain's CDR3 is CASSLRSTANHYEQYF. CDR3 sequence (DNA): TGTGCCAGCAGCTTAAGATCGACAGCCAACCACTACGAGCAGTACTTC.

The V and J genes are TRBV19 and TRBJ2-6; D is perhaps TRBD1 (6 bases). Trimming pared 1 base from V and 0 bases from J, leaving 13 bases between. The CDR3 covers 18 residues. CDR1 is LNHDA, CDR2 SQIVND, per germline (reference sequence). The CDR3 nucleotides read TGTGCCAGTAGTATAGTCCCAGGGGAAACCTCTGGGGCCAACGTCCTGACTTTC. As protein: CASSIVPGETSGANVLTF.

This sequence joins TRBV16 and TRBJ2-4; D gene unclear. The CDR3 is 15 residues long. Germline CDR1 reads KGHSY; CDR2 reads FQNENV. Trimming pared 0 bases from V and 0 bases from J, leaving 6 bases between. The DNA for the CDR3 is TGTGCCAGCAGCCAATCGTTCCTAGCCAAAAACATTCAGTACTTC. Translating gives CASSQSFLAKNIQYF.

The chain joins TRBV30 to TRBJ2-7; D unclear. The V gene's germline CDR1 is GTSNPN and CDR2 SVGIG (reference sequence). V lost 4 bases and J lost 2, with 12 bases in between. This CDR3 is built from 13 residues. CDR3 residues: CAWNSRGPYEQYF. The DNA of the CDR3 is TGTGCCTGGAATAGTCGCGGCCCCTACGAGCAGTACTTC.

The chain is built from TRBV5-1 and TRBJ2-1; D perhaps matches TRBD2 (5 bases). The ends were cut back, 0 bases at V and 5 bases at J, with 15 bases in the middle. The CDR3 loop spans 16 amino acids. Germline CDR1 SGHRS, CDR2 YFSETQ. The CDR3 coding sequence is TGCGCCAGCAGCTTGGATGCGCCGGGAAACAACAATGAGCAGTTCTTC. This codes for CASSLDAPGNNNEQFF.

J is TRBJ1-2 and V is TRBV29-1; D is possibly TRBD1 (5 bases). Trimming shortened V by 5 bases and J by 4 bases, and 14 bases separated the two germline ends. CDR3 length equals 13 residues. Per the germline V gene, CDR1 is SQVTM and CDR2 is ANQGSEA. The CDR3 DNA sequence: TGCAGCGTTTTCGGGGGTCCCATCTATGGCTACACCTTC. Translated: CSVFGGPIYGYTF.

V is TRBV4-2 and J is TRBJ2-5, with D possibly being TRBD2 (6 bases). Trimming took off 2 bases at V and 2 bases at J, with 12 bases between the two ends. Germline assignment: CDR1 LGHNA and CDR2 YNFKEQ. The CDR3 is 15 amino acids. The CDR3 sequence: CASSQHSGYQETQYF. The CDR3 nucleotides are TGTGCCAGCAGCCAACATAGCGGCTATCAAGAGACCCAGTACTTC.

This clone has just one count. The V and J genes are TRBV9 and TRBJ2-6; D may be TRBD1 (6 bases). Germline CDR1 and CDR2: SGDLS and YYNGEE. Trimming took off 4 bases at V and 1 base at J, with 15 bases between the two ends. The CDR3 loop spans 17 amino acids. The CDR3 region is CASSPWGRGSGANVLTF. CDR3 sequence (DNA): TGTGCCAGCAGCCCCTGGGGCAGGGGATCTGGGGCCAACGTCCTGACTTTC. Supplemented by reference TRBV9 and TRBJ2-6, the full variable domain reads DSGVTQTPKHLITATGQRVTLRCSPRSGDLSVYWYQQSLDQGLQFLIQYYNGEERAKGNILERFSAQQFPDLHSELNLSSLELGDSALYFCASSPWGRGSGANVLTFGAGSRLTVL.

The rearrangement links TRBV28 to TRBJ2-7, with D tentatively TRBD1 (5 bases). This CDR3 has 14 residues. V was clipped by 7 bases and J by 2 bases, with 15 bases between them. The germline gives CDR1 MDHEN, CDR2 SYDVKM. Written as DNA, the CDR3 is TGTGCCAGCAAAGACAGACTGGAGACCTACGAGCAGTACTTC. Its protein product is CASKDRLETYEQYF.

The chain is built from TRBV18 and TRBJ2-1, with no clear D. V was clipped by 3 bases and J by 8 bases, with 5 bases between them. CDR1 and CDR2 from the germline V gene are KGHSH and LQKENI. The CDR3 contains 11 residues. The CDR3 sequence is CASSPLDEQFF. In DNA, the CDR3 is TGTGCCAGCTCACCTTTGGATGAGCAGTTCTTC.